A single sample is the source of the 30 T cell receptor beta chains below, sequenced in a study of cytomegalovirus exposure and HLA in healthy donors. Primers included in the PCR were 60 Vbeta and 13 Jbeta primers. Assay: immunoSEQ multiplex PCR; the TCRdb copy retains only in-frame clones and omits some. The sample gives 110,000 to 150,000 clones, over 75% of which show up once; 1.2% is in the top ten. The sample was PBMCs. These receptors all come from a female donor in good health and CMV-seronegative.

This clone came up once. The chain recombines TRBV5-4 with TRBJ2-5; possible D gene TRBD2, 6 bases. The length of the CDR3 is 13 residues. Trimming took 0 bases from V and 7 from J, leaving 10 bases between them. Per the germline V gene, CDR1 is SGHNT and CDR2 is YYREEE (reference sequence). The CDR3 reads CASSLAGEWTQYF. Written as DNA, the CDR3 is TGTGCCAGCAGCTTGGCGGGGGAGTGGACCCAGTACTTC.

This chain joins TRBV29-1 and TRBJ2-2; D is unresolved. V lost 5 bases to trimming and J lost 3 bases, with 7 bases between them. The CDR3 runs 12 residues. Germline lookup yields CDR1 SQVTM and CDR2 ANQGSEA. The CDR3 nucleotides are TGCAGCGTTCCCCGAGACACCGGGGAGCTGTTTTTT. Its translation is CSVPRDTGELFF.

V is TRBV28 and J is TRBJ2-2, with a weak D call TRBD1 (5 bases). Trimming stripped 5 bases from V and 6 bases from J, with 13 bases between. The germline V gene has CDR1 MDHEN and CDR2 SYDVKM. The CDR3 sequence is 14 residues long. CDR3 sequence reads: CASSPQGGAGELFF. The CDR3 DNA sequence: TGTGCCAGCAGTCCCCAGGGTGGCGCCGGGGAGCTGTTTTTT. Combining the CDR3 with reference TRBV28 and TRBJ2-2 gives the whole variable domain DVKVTQSSRYLVKRTGEKVFLECVQDMDHENMFWYRQDPGLGLRLIYFSYDVKMKEKGDIPEGYSVSREKKERFSLILESASTNQTSMYLCASSPQGGAGELFFGEGSRLTVL.

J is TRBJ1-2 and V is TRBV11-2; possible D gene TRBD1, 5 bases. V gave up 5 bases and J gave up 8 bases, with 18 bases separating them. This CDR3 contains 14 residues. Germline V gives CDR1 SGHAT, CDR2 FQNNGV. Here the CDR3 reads CASSLGTDSGGYTF. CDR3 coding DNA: TGTGCCAGCAGCCTCGGGACTGACTCAGGGGGCTACACCTTC. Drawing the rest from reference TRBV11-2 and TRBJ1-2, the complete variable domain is EAGVAQSPRYKIIEKRQSVAFWCNPISGHATLYWYQQILGQGPKLLIQFQNNGVVDDSQLPKDRFSAERLKGVDSTLKIQPAKLEDSAVYLCASSLGTDSGGYTFGSGTRLTVV.

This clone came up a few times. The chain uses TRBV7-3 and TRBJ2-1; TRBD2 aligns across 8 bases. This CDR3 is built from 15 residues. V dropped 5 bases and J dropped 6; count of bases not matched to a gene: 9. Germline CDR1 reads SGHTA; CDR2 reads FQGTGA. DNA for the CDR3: TGTGCCAGCAGCCCAAGGGGCGGGAGGTTCAATGAGCAGTTCTTC. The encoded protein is CASSPRGGRFNEQFF.

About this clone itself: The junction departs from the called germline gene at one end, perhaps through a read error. The CDR3 here is CASSQGGGIGASFTDTQYF. The CDR3 region has the DNA TGTGCTAGCAGCCAGGGCGGCGGGATAGGAGCGTCGTTCACAGATACGCAGTATTTT. This rearrangement joins TRBV7-7 to TRBJ2-3; tentatively, D is TRBD2 (6 bases). The V gene's germline CDR1 is SSHAT and CDR2 FNYEAQ (reference sequence). The CDR3 is 19 amino acids.

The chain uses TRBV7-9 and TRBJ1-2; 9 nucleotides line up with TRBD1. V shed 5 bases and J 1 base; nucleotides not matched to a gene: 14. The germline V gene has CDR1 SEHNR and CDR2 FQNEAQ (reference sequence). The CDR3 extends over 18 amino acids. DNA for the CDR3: TGTGCCAGCAGCCTGTCATTAAGACGGGACAGGGTTAACTATGGCTACACCTTC. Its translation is CASSLSLRRDRVNYGYTF.

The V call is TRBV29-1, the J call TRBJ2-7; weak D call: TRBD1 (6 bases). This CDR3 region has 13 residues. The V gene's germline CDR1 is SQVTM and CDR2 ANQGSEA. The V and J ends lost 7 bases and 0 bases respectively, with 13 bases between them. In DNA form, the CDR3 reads TGCAGCGCCTGGGACACCAACTCCTACGAGCAGTACTTC. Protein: CSAWDTNSYEQYF.

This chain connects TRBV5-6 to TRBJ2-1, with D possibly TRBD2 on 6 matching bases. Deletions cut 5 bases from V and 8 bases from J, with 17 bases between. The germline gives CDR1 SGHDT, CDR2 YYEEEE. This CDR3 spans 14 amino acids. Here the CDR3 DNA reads TGTGCCAGCAGGGCGGGACTCCTCCGGGATGAGCAGTTCTTC. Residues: CASRAGLLRDEQFF.

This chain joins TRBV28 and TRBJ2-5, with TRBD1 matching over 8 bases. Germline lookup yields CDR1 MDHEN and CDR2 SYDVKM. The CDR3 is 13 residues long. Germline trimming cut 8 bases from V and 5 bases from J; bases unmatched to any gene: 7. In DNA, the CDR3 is TGTGCCAGCGTTACAGGGGGGCGGGAGACCCAGTACTTC. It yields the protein CASVTGGRETQYF.

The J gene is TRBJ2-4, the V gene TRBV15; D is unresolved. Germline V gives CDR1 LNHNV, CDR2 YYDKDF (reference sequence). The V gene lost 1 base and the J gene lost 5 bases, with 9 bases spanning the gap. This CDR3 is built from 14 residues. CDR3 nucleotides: TGTGCCACCAGCAGAGGAACAACGCAAAACATTCAGTACTTC. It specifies CATSRGTTQNIQYF.

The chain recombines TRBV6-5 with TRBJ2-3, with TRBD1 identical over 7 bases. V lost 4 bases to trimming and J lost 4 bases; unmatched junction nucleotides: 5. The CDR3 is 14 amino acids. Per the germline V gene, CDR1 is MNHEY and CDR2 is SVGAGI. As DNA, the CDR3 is TGTGCCAGCAGTTTGAACAGGGGCCCAGATACGCAGTATTTT. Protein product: CASSLNRGPDTQYF.

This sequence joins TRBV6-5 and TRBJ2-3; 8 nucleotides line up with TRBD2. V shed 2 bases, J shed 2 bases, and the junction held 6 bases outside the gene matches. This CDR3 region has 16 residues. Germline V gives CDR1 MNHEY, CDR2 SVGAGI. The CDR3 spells CASSYGVAGYTDTQYF. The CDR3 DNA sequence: TGTGCCAGCAGTTACGGGGTAGCGGGATACACAGATACGCAGTATTTT.

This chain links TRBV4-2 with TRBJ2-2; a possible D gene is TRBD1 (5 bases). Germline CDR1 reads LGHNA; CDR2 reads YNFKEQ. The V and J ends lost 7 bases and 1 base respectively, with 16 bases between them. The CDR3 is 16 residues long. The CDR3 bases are TGTGCCAGCAAGGGGTTACCAAGTGGGAACACCGGGGAGCTGTTTTTT. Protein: CASKGLPSGNTGELFF.

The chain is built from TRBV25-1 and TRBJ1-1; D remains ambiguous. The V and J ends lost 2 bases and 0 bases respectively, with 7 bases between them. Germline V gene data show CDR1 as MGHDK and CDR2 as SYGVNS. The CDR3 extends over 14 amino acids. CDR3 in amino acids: CASSEQALNTEAFF. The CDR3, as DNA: TGTGCCAGCAGTGAACAGGCCCTGAACACTGAAGCTTTCTTT.

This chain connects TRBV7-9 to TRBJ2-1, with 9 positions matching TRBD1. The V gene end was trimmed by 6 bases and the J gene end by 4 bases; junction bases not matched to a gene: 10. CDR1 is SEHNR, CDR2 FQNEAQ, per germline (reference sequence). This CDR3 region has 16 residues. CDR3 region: CASRLSDRGGYNEQFF. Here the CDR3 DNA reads TGTGCCAGCAGACTATCGGACAGGGGTGGGTACAATGAGCAGTTCTTC.

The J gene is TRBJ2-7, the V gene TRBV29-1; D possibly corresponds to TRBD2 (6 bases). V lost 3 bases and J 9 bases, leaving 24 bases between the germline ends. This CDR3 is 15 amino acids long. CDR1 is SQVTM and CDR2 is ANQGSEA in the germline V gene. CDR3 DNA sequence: TGCAGCGTTGAGTACGGGAGTGGGCTAGTGTCCTCGCAGTACTTC. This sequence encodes CSVEYGSGLVSSQYF.

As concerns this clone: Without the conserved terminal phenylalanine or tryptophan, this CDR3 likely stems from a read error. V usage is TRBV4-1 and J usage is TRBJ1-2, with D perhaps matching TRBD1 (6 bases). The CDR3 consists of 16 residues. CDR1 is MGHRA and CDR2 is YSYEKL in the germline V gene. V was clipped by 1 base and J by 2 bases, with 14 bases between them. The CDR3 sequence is CASSQVIGQPNYGYTV. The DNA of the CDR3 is TGCGCCAGCAGCCAAGTAATCGGACAGCCAAACTATGGCTACACCGTC.

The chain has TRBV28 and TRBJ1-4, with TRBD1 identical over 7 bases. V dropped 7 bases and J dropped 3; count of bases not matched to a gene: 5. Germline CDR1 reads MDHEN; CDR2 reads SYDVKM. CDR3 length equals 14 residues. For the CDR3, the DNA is TGTGCCAGCAATAGGGGGACAGCTAATGAAAAACTGTTTTTT. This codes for CASNRGTANEKLFF.

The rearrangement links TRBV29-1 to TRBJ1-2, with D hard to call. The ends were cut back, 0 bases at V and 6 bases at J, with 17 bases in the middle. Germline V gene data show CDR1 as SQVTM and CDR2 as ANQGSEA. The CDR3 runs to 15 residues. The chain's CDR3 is CSVEDRIGRYHGYTF. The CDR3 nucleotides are TGCAGCGTTGAAGATCGGATAGGGAGGTACCATGGCTACACCTTC.

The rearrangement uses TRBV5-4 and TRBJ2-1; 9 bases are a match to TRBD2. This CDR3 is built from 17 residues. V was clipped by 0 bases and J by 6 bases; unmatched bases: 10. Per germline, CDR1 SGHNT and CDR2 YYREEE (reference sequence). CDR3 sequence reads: CASSLVAGGIKPNEQFF. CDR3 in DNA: TGTGCCAGCAGCTTGGTTGCGGGAGGGATTAAACCCAATGAGCAGTTCTTC.

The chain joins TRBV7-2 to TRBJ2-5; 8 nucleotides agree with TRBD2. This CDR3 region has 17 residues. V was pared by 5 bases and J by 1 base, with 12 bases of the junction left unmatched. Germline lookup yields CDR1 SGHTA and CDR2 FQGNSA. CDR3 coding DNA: TGTGCCAGCAGCCCGTATTTAGCGGGATCACCCCAAGAGACCCAGTACTTC. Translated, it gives CASSPYLAGSPQETQYF.

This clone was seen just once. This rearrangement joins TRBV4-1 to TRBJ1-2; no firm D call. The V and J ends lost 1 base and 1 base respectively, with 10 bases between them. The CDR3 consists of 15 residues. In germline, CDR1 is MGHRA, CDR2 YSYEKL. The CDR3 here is CASSQGESYNYGYTF. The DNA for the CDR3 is TGCGCCAGCAGCCAAGGAGAAAGTTATAACTATGGCTACACCTTC.

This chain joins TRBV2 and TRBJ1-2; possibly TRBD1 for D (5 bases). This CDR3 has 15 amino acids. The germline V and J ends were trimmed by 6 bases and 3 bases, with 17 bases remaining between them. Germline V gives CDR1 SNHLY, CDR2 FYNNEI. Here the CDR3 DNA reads TGTGCCAGCAGGGGACTAACGGGGACCCACTATGGCTACACCTTC. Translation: CASRGLTGTHYGYTF.

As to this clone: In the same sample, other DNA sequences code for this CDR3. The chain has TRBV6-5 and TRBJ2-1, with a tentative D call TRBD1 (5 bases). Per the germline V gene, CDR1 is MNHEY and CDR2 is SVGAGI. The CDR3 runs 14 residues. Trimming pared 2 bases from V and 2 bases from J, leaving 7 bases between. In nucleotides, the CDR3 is TGTGCCAGCAGTTACGACAGTACCTACAATGAGCAGTTCTTC. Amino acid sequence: CASSYDSTYNEQFF.

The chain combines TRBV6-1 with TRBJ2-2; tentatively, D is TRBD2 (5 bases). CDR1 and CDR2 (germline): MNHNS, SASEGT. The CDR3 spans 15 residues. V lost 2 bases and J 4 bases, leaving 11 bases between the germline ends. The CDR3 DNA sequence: TGTGCCAGCAGTGAACGGAGGACGCCCACCGGGGAGCTGTTTTTT. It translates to CASSERRTPTGELFF.

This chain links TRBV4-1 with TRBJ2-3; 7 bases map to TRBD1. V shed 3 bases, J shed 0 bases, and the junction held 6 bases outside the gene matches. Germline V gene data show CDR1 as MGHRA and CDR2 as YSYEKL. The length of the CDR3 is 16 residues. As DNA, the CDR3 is TGCGCCAGCAGCCATATAGCAGGGGGAAGCACAGATACGCAGTATTTT. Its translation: CASSHIAGGSTDTQYF.

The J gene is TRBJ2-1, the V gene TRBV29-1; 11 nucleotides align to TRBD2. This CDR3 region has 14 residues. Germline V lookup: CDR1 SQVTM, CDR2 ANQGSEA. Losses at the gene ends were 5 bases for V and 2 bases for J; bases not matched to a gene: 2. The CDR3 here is CSVHSGRAYNEQFF. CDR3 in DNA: TGCAGCGTTCATAGCGGGAGGGCCTACAATGAGCAGTTCTTC.

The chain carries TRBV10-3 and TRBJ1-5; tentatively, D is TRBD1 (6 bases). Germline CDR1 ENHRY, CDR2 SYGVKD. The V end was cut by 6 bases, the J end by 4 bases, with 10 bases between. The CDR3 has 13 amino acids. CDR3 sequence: CAIRGGANQPQHF. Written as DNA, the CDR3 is TGTGCCATCAGAGGGGGGGCAAATCAGCCCCAGCATTTT.

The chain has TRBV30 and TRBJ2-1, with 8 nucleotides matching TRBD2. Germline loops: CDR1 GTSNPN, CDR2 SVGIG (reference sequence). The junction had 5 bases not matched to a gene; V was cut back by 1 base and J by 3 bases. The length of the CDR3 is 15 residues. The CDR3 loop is CAWSDTSGFYNEQFF. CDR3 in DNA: TGTGCCTGGAGTGATACTAGCGGTTTCTACAATGAGCAGTTCTTC.